The rows below give T cell receptor beta chains drawn from one sample of a study of CD8+ T cells in alopecia areata. Produced via immunoSEQ multiplex PCR; TCRdb's table is partial and in-frame only. The table records approximately 170,000 clones, 60% to 75% of them present only once. The sample consisted of CD4+ T cells sorted from blood, taken at week 24, from a patient treated with tofacitinib. These receptors were taken from a human donor with alopecia areata. The CDR3 runs from the conserved cysteine through the conserved F or W. D genes are given only for firm matches. Expanded clones get a size class; other rows say once, few or many, or leave the size out.

.	TRBV29-1	TRBJ2-7	few	TGCAGCGTGGACCCCGGGATGGGATACGAGCAGTACTTC	CSVDPGMGYEQYF
.	TRBV11-3	TRBJ2-7	.	TGTGCCAGCAGCTTGGTCAACGAGCAGTACTTC	CASSLVNEQYF
TRBD2	TRBV7-9	TRBJ2-6	.	TGTGCCAGCAGCTTCGGGGAGGGTATTCTTTCTGGGGCCAACGTCCTGACTTTC	CASSFGEGILSGANVLTF
.	TRBV30	TRBJ2-5	.	TGTGCCTGGAGTGTCCCCCCCTACAGGGCACCCCAAATGGCCCAGTACTTC	CAWSVPPYRAPQMAQYF
.	TRBV7-2	TRBJ1-5	.	TGTGCCAGCAGCTTAGGACAGTCTAGCAATCAGCCCCAGCATTTT	CASSLGQSSNQPQHF
TRBD1	TRBV30	TRBJ2-2	.	TGTGCCTGGAGTGTACAGGGGACCGGGGAGCTGTTTTTT	CAWSVQGTGELFF
.	TRBV30	TRBJ2-2	.	TGTGCCTTAGACAGGACAAACACCGGGGAGCTGTTTTTT	CALDRTNTGELFF
.	TRBV30	TRBJ1-1	few	TGTGCCTGGAGTGTAACCGAGGACACTGAAGCTTTCTTT	CAWSVTEDTEAFF
.	TRBV2	TRBJ1-5	few	TGTGCCAGCAGTGTTGTAGGGAAGGTGCCCCAGCATTTT	CASSVVGKVPQHF
TRBD1	TRBV2	TRBJ2-7	.	TGTGCCAGCAACCTAGCAGGGGGCGGAAACGAGCAGTACTTC	CASNLAGGGNEQYF
TRBD1	TRBV27	TRBJ1-2	few	TGTGCCAGCACGGGACAGGGAATGGGCTACACCTTC	CASTGQGMGYTF
.	TRBV19	TRBJ1-5	.	TGTGCCAGTAGTATTTCAGCATACAGCAATCAGCCCCAGCATTTT	CASSISAYSNQPQHF
.	TRBV30	TRBJ2-5	.	TGTGCCTGGAGTTGGGGGCGGGAGACCCAGTACTTC	CAWSWGRETQYF
.	TRBV10-3	TRBJ2-6	.	TGTGCCATCAGTGGGGGGACTCTTAACGTCCTGACTTTC	CAISGGTLNVLTF
.	TRBV5-1	TRBJ1-1	.	TGCGCCAGCAGCGAAGGGGGAACTGAAGCTTTCTTT	CASSEGGTEAFF
.	TRBV7-3	TRBJ2-3	.	TGTGCCAGCAGCCCAGGGTTTGGAGATACGCAGTATTTT	CASSPGFGDTQYF
TRBD2	TRBV10-3	TRBJ2-3	.	TGTGCCATCAGTGAGACGCCACCGGCGGGGGGGCTGAGTGGTACGCAGTATTTT	CAISETPPAGGLSGTQYF
TRBD1	TRBV4-1	TRBJ2-5	.	TGCGCCAGCAGCCAACCGACAGGGGGTACGAAGACCCAGTACTTC	CASSQPTGGTKTQYF
.	TRBV5-6	TRBJ1-2	.	TGTGCCAGCAGCCGCGACATGGACTATGGCTACACCTTC	CASSRDMDYGYTF